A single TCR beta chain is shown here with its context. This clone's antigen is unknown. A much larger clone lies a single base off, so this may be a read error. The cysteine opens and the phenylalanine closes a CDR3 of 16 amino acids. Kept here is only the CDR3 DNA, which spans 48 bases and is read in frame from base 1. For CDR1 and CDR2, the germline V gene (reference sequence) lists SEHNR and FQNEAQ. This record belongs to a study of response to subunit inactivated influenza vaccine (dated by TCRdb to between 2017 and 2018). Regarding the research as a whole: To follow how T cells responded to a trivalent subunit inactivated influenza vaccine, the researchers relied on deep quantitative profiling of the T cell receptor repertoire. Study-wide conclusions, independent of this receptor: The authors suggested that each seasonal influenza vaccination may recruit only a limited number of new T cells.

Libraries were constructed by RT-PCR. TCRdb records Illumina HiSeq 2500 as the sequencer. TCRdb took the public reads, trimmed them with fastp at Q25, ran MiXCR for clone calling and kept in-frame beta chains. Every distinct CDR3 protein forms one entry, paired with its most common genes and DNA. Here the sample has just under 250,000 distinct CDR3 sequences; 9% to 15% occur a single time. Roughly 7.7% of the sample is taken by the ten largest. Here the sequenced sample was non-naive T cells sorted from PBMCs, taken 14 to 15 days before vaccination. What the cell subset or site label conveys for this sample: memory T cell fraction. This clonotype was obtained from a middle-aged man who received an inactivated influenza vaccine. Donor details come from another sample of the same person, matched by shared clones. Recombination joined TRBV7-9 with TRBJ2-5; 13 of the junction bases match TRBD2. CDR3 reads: CASSRLAGGVGEIQYF. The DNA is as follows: TGTGCCAGCAGCAGACTAGCGGGGGGCGTCGGTGAGATCCAGTACTTC.